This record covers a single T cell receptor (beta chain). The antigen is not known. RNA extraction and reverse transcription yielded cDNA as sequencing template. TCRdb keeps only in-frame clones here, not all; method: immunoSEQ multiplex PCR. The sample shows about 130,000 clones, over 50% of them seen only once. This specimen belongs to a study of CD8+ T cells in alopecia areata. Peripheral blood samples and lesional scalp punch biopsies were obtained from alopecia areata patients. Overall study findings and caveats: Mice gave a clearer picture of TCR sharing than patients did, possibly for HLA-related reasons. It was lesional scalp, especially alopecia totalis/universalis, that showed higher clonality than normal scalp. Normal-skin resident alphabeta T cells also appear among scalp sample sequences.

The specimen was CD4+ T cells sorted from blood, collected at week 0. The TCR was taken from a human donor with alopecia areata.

CDR3 in DNA: TGTGCCAGCAGCCAAGGGATAGATGAAAAACTGTTTTTT. Amino acid sequence: CASSQGIDEKLFF. The chain couples TRBV4-2 to TRBJ1-4; D remains unclear. The germline V and J ends were trimmed by 1 base and 6 bases, with 6 bases remaining between them. The CDR3 runs to 13 residues. Germline CDR1 reads LGHNA; CDR2 reads YNFKEQ.